The rows below give T cell receptor beta chains drawn from one sample of a study of early T cells in non-severe SARS-CoV-2 infection. TCRdb ran MiXCR on the 5' RACE reads and lists one entry per CDR3 protein. The data hold tens of thousands of distinct CDR3 sequences, with about 5.3% observed a single time. Sequenced: whole blood. The receptors here all came from an adult who was a healthcare worker with PCR-confirmed SARS-CoV-2 infection or an uninfected control (not recorded which). CDR3s include the opening cysteine and the closing phenylalanine or tryptophan. A D gene is named only where the DNA matches it firmly. For some rows the clone size is stated as once, few or many, or as a class when expanded; others skip it.

clone_size: many
j_call: TRBJ2-3
v_call: TRBV20-1
d_call: NA
cdr3_nt: TGCAGTGTATCGGGGCAGGCAGATACGCAGTATTTT
cdr3_aa: CSVSGQADTQYF

clone_size: NA
j_call: TRBJ1-2
v_call: TRBV28
d_call: TRBD1
cdr3_nt: TGTGCCAGCTCGCGAGCGGGACAGGGTTATGGCTACACCTTC
cdr3_aa: CASSRAGQGYGYTF

clone_size: NA
j_call: TRBJ2-3
v_call: TRBV28
d_call: NA
cdr3_nt: TGTGCCAGCAGTTCCGGGACTTATACGCAGTATTTT
cdr3_aa: CASSSGTYTQYF

clone_size: NA
j_call: TRBJ2-7
v_call: TRBV11-1
d_call: TRBD1
cdr3_nt: TGTGTCAGCAGCCGCGGCAACAGGGGCTACGAGCAGTACTTC
cdr3_aa: CVSSRGNRGYEQYF

clone_size: many
j_call: TRBJ2-5
v_call: TRBV20-1
d_call: TRBD2
cdr3_nt: TGCAGTGCTAGCCCACTTTCAGCGGGGGCCCAAGAGACCCAGTACTTC
cdr3_aa: CSASPLSAGAQETQYF

clone_size: many
j_call: TRBJ2-7
v_call: TRBV12-3/TRBV12-4
d_call: TRBD1
cdr3_nt: TGTGCCAGCAGTGTGGGGACAGGGGCCTACGAGCAGTACTTC
cdr3_aa: CASSVGTGAYEQYF

clone_size: few
j_call: TRBJ1-3
v_call: TRBV18
d_call: NA
cdr3_nt: TGTGCCAGCTCCCCCGAGGCCTCTGGAAACACCATATATTTT
cdr3_aa: CASSPEASGNTIYF

clone_size: NA
j_call: TRBJ1-5
v_call: TRBV4-1
d_call: NA
cdr3_nt: TGCGCCAGCAGCCTTCCGGGGGCAGGTCAGCCCCAGCATTTT
cdr3_aa: CASSLPGAGQPQHF

clone_size: many
j_call: TRBJ2-4
v_call: TRBV14
d_call: NA
cdr3_nt: TGTGCCAGCAGCCCCGCTGGGGGCCCAGCCAAAAACATTCAGTACTTC
cdr3_aa: CASSPAGGPAKNIQYF

clone_size: many
j_call: TRBJ2-7
v_call: TRBV12-3/TRBV12-4
d_call: TRBD2
cdr3_nt: TGTGCCAGCAGTCCCTCCGGGGGGGAGCAGTACTTC
cdr3_aa: CASSPSGGEQYF